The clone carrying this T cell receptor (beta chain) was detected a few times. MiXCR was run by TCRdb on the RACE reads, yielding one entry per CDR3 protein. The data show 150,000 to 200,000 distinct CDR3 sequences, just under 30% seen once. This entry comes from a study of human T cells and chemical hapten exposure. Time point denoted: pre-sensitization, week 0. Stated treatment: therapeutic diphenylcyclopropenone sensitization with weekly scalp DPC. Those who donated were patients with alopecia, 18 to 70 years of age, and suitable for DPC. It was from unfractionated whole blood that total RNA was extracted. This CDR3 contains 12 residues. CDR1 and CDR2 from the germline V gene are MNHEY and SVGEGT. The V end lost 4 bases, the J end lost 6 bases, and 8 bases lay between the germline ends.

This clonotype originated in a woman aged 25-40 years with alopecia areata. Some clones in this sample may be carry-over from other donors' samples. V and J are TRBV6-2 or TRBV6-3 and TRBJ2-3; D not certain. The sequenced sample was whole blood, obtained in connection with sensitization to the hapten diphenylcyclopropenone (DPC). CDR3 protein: CASSSSSDTQYF. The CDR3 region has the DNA TGTGCCAGCAGTTCTAGTTCCGATACGCAGTATTTT.